The next 14 T cell receptor beta chains were all read from a single sample in a study of spatial heterogeneity in lung cancer (dated by TCRdb to about 2019). To prepare the library, 5' RACE was applied. Sequenced on a NextSeq 500. Using fastp at Q25 and MiXCR, TCRdb reprocessed the public reads and kept productive beta chains. Under each unique CDR3 protein, matching rows form one entry showing the most common genes and DNA. The table for this sample lists 50,000 to 65,000 distinct CDR3 sequences; 6% to 9% of them were counted only once. Less than 3.5% of the sample is taken by the ten largest. The time point label, as the study defines it: sample taken at primary tumor resection. Whole RNA extracted from tumor and nontumor lung tissue, or from cryopreserved PBMC samples, was used for TCR sequencing without cell sorting. The sequences come from PBMCs, collected at surgery. The receptors here all came from a female donor with early-stage non-small cell lung cancer.

CDR3 nucleotides: TGTGCCAGCAGATATAGCAATCAGCCCCAGCATTTT. Translated: CASRYSNQPQHF. This sequence joins TRBV7-2 and TRBJ1-5, with unresolved D. Trimming removed 6 bases at V and 0 bases at J, with 3 bases between. CDR3 length: 12 amino acids. Germline V gives CDR1 SGHTA, CDR2 FQGNSA.

This clonotype was observed at least ten times. The V gene is TRBV11-2, the J gene TRBJ2-2; D is possibly TRBD2 (5 bases). V lost 5 bases and J 6 bases, leaving 16 bases between the germline ends. This CDR3 spans 15 amino acids. CDR1 and CDR2 (germline): SGHAT, FQNNGV. In nucleotides, the CDR3 is TGTGCCAGCAGCCACATCCGGGGATCCCCCGGGGAGCTGTTTTTT. Its translation: CASSHIRGSPGELFF.

The table lists this clonotype with many counts. The V and J genes are TRBV30 and TRBJ1-5, with D maybe TRBD1 (5 bases). The CDR3 contains 13 residues. The V and J ends lost 3 bases and 6 bases respectively, with 12 bases between them. Germline V lookup: CDR1 GTSNPN, CDR2 SVGIG (reference sequence). This CDR3 is CAWRGGVGQPQHF. The CDR3, as DNA: TGTGCCTGGAGGGGAGGGGTCGGTCAGCCCCAGCATTTT.

This clonotype was counted many times. The chain links TRBV12-3 or TRBV12-4 to TRBJ2-3; D remains ambiguous. The CDR3 consists of 13 residues. V lost 5 bases and J lost 2, with 8 bases in between. The CDR3 sequence: CASSPQITDTQYF. In nucleotides, the CDR3 is TGTGCCAGCAGTCCACAGATCACAGATACGCAGTATTTT.

Many counts were recorded for this clonotype. The chain employs TRBV4-3 and TRBJ2-7; D gene uncertain. Germline V CDR1 and CDR2: LGHNA, YSLEER. V was shortened by 0 bases and J by 4 bases, with 10 bases between the two germline ends. The CDR3 totals 14 residues. CDR3 in amino acids: CASSQDNRRYEQYF. The CDR3 DNA reads TGCGCCAGCAGCCAAGATAATAGACGGTACGAGCAGTACTTC.

At least ten counts were recorded for this clonotype. The J gene is TRBJ1-2, the V gene TRBV7-2; D might be TRBD1 (5 bases). CDR1 and CDR2 (germline): SGHTA, FQGNSA. The CDR3 covers 16 residues. The V and J ends lost 5 bases and 5 bases respectively, with 21 bases between them. DNA of the CDR3: TGTGCCAGCAGCCGCGCCATCCAGGGAGGATCGTATGGCTACACCTTC. Translated, it gives CASSRAIQGGSYGYTF.

The table lists this clonotype with many counts. The DNA of the CDR3 is TGTGCCAGCAGCCCAAGGGGGAGAATTGGTCCGGAGCAGTACTTC. It codes for CASSPRGRIGPEQYF. The V call is TRBV3-1, the J call TRBJ2-7; D is perhaps TRBD1 (6 bases). The CDR3 totals 15 residues. Germline assignment: CDR1 LGHDT and CDR2 YNNKEL (reference sequence). V was trimmed by 4 bases and J by 7 bases, leaving 20 bases between them.

CDR3 in DNA: TGCAGTGCTAGAGTCATAGCGGGAGCTAGCACAGATACGCAGTATTTT. Translation gives CSARVIAGASTDTQYF. V and J are TRBV20-1 and TRBJ2-3, with TRBD2 identical over 9 bases. From germline, CDR1 is DFQATT and CDR2 SNEGSKA (reference sequence). The V segment lost 1 base and the J segment 0 bases; nucleotides outside the gene matches: 5. This CDR3 is 16 amino acids long.

This clonotype was recorded many times. V usage is TRBV4-3 and J usage is TRBJ2-1; no firm D call. Germline-derived CDR1 and CDR2 are LGHNA and YSLEER. The CDR3 has 16 residues. V gave up 0 bases and J gave up 0 bases, with 9 bases separating them. The CDR3 spells CASSQDPLSSYNEQFF. CDR3 in DNA: TGCGCCAGCAGCCAAGACCCGCTGAGCTCCTACAATGAGCAGTTCTTC.

In this sample, this clonotype turned up many times. The V call is TRBV9, the J call TRBJ2-3; D might be TRBD2 (5 bases). CDR1 and CDR2 from the germline V gene are SGDLS and YYNGEE. The CDR3 is made up of 14 amino acids. V shed 4 bases and J shed 4 bases, with 13 bases lying between them. CDR3 sequence (DNA): TGTGCCAGCAGCCCAGGAGGCCTTCCAGATACGCAGTATTTT. It translates to CASSPGGLPDTQYF.

On this clonotype itself: One end of the junction does not line up with germline, which may come from a read error. The chain carries TRBV9 and TRBJ2-7, with D perhaps TRBD1 (6 bases). The CDR3 contains 13 residues. Germline lookup yields CDR1 SGDLS and CDR2 YYNGEE. The CDR3 spells CTSSVEDSYEQYF. CDR3 DNA sequence: TGTACCAGCAGCGTAGAGGACAGCTACGAGCAGTACTTC.

This clonotype was observed many times. An end of the junction does not agree with germline; a read error may underlie this. V is TRBV7-7 and J is TRBJ2-7; D might be TRBD1 or TRBD2, each matching 5 bases. Germline CDR1 SSHAT, CDR2 FNYEAQ (reference sequence). The CDR3 spans 13 residues. The CDR3 sequence: CASSRAGGYEQYF. CDR3 nucleotide sequence: TGTGCTAGCAGCCGCGCTGGGGGCTACGAGCAGTACTTC.

This clonotype has at least ten counts. The chain uses TRBV3-1 and TRBJ2-3; 9 bases are a match to TRBD2. V dropped 6 bases and J dropped 4; count of bases not matched to a gene: 14. Per germline, CDR1 LGHDT and CDR2 YNNKEL (reference sequence). The CDR3 has 17 amino acids. CDR3 nucleotide sequence: TGTGCCAGCAGACTCAGCGGGGGGCAGTTTAAGGCAGATACGCAGTATTTT. Translated, it gives CASRLSGGQFKADTQYF.

V and J are TRBV29-1 and TRBJ1-3; D remains unclear. The CDR3 contains 12 residues. Germline CDR1 SQVTM, CDR2 ANQGSEA. Trimming pared 5 bases from V and 4 bases from J, leaving 9 bases between. Here the CDR3 reads CSVLGSGNTIYF. The DNA for the CDR3 is TGCAGCGTTCTAGGGTCAGGAAACACCATATATTTT.